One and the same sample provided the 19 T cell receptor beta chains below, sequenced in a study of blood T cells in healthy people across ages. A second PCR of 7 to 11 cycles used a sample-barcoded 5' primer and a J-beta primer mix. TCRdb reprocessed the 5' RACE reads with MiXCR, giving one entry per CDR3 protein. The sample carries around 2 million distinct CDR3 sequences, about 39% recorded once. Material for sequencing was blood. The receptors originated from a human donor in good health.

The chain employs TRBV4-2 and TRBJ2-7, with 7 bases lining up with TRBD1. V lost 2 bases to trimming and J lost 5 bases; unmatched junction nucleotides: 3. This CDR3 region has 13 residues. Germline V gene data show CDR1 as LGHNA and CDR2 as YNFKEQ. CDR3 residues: CASSQRQGHEQYF. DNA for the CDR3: TGTGCCAGCAGCCAACGACAGGGACACGAGCAGTACTTC.

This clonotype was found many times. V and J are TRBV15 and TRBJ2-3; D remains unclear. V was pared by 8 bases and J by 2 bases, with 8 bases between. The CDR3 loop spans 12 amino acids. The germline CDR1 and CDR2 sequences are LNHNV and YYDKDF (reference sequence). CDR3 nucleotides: TGTGCCACCTCCCCGACCACAGATACGCAGTATTTT. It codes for CATSPTTDTQYF.

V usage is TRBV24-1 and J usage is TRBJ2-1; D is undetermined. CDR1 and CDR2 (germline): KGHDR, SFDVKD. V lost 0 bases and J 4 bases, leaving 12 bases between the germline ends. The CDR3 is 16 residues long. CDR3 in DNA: TGTGCCACCAGTGATTTGAAGCCGCCTCCTTACAATGAGCAGTTCTTC. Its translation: CATSDLKPPPYNEQFF.

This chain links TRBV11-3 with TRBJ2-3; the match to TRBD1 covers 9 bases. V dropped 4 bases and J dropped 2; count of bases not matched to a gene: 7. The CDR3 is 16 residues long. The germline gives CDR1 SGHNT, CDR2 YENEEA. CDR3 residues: CASSSGTGRYTDTQYF. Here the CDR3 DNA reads TGTGCCAGCAGCTCCGGGACAGGGAGGTACACAGATACGCAGTATTTT.

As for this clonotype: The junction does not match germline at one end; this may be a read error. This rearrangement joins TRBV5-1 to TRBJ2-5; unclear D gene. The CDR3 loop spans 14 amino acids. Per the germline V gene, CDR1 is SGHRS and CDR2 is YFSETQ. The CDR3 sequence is CTSSFGRLGETQYF. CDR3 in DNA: TGCACCAGCAGCTTTGGGCGGCTGGGAGAGACCCAGTACTTC.

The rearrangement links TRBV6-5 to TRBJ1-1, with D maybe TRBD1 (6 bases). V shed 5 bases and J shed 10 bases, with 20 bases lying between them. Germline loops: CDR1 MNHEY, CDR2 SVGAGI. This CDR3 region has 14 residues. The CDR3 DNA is TGTGCCAGCAGTCGGAAAACAGGGTCTTTGAGAGCTTTCTTT. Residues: CASSRKTGSLRAFF.

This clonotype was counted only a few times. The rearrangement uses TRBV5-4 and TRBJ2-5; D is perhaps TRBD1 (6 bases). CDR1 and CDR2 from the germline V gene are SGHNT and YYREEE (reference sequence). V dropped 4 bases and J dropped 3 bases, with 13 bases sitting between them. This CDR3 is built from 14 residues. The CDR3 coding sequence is TGTGCCAGCAGCCTACAGGGTGCGGAAGAGACCCAGTACTTC. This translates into CASSLQGAEETQYF.

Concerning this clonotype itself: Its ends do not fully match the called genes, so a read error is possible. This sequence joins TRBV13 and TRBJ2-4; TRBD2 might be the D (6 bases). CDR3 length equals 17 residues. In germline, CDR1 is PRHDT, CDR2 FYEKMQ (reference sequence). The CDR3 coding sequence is TGTGCCAGCAGCTTAAGGCTTGGACAACTAGCCAAAAGCATTCAGTACTTC. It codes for CASSLRLGQLAKSIQYF.

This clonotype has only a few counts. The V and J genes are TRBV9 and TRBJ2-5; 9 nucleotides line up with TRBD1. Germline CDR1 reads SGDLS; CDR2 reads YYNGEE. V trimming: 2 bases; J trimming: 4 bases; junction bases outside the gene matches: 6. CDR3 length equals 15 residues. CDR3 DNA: TGTGCCAGCAGCGTGTCCTCGGGACAGGGAGAGACCCAGTACTTC. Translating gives CASSVSSGQGETQYF.

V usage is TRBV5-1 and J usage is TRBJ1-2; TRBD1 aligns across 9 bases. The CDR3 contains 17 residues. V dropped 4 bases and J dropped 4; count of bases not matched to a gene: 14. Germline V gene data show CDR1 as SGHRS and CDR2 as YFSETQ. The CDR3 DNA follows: TGCGCCAGCAGCCGTCGGACAGGGGTTATCCGGTTCTATGGCTACACCTTC. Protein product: CASSRRTGVIRFYGYTF.

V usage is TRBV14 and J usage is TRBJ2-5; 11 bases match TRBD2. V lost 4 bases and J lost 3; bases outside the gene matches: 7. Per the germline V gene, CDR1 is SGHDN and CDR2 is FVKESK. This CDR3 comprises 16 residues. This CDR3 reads CASSPRLAGIKETQYF. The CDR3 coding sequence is TGTGCCAGCAGCCCACGACTAGCGGGAATCAAAGAGACCCAGTACTTC.

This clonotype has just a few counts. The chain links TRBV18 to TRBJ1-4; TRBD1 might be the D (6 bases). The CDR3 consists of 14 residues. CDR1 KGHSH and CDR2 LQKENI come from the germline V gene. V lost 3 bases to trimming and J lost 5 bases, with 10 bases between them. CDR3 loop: CASSPDRSNEKLFF. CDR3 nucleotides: TGTGCCAGCTCACCCGACAGGAGCAATGAAAAACTGTTTTTT. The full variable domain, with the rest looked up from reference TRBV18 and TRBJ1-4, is NAGVMQNPRHLVRRRGQEARLRCSPMKGHSHVYWYRQLPEEGLKFMVYLQKENIIDESGMPKERFSAEFPKEGPSILRIQQVVRGDSAAYFCASSPDRSNEKLFFGSGTQLSVL.

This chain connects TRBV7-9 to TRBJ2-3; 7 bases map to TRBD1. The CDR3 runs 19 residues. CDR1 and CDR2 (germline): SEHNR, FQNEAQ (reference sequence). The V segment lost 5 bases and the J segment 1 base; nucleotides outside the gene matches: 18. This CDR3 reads CASSRIPPGQRIGTDTQYF. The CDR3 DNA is TGTGCCAGCAGCCGAATACCTCCGGGACAGAGAATAGGCACAGATACGCAGTATTTT.

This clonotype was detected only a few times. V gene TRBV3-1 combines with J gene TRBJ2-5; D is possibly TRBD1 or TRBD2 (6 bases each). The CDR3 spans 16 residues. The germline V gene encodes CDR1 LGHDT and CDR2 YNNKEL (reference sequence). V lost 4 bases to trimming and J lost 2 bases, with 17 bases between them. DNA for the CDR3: TGTGCCAGCAGCCCGATCACGACAGGACTACAAGAGACCCAGTACTTC. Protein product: CASSPITTGLQETQYF.

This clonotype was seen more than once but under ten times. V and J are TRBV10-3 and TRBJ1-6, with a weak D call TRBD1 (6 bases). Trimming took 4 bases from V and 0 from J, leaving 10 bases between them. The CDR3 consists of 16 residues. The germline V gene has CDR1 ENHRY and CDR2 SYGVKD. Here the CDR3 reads CAISGRGGSYNSPLHF. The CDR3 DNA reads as TGTGCCATCAGTGGACGAGGGGGCTCCTATAATTCACCCCTCCACTTT.

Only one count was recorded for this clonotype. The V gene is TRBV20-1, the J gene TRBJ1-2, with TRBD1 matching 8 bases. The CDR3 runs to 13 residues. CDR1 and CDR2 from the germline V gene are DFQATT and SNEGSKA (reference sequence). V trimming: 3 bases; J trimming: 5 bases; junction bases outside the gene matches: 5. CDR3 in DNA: TGCAGTGCTAGGACAGGGGTTGTATATGGCTACACCTTC. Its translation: CSARTGVVYGYTF.

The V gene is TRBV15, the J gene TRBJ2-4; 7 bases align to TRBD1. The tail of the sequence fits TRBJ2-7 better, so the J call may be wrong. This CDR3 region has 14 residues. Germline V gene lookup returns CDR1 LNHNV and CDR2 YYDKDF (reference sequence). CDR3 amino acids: CATSRRDSRYEQYF. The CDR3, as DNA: TGTGCCACCAGCAGAAGGGACAGTCGCTACGAGCAGTACTTC.

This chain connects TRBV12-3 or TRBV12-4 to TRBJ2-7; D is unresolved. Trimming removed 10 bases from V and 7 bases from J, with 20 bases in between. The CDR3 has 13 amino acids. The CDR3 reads CATRKLQSNEQYF. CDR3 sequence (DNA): TGTGCCACCCGAAAGCTTCAAAGTAATGAGCAGTACTTC.

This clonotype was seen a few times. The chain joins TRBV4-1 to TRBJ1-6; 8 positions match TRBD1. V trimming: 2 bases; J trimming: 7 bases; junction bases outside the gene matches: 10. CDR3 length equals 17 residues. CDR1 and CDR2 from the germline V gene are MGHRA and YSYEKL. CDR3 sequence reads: CASSQWDRSPGNSPLHF. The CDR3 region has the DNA TGCGCCAGCAGCCAATGGGACAGGTCCCCTGGGAATTCACCCCTCCACTTT.